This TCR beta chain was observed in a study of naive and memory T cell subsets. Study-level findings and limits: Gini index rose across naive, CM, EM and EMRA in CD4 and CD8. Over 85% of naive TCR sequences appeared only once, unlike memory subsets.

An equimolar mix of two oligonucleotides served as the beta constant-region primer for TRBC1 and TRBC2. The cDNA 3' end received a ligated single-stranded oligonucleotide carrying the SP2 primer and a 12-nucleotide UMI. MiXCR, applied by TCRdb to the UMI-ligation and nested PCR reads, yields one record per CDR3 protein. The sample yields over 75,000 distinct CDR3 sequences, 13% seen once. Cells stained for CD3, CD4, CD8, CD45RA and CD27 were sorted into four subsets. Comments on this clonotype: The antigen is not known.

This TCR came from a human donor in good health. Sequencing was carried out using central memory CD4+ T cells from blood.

The DNA for the CDR3 is TGTGCCAGTAGAGGGACCCGAGGTCACGGGGAGCTGTTTTTT. It specifies CASRGTRGHGELFF. V gene TRBV19 combines with J gene TRBJ2-2; D possibly matches TRBD1 or TRBD2 (5 bases each). The germline gives CDR1 LNHDA, CDR2 SQIVND (reference sequence). The CDR3 consists of 14 residues. V gave up 6 bases and J gave up 7 bases, with 15 bases separating them.